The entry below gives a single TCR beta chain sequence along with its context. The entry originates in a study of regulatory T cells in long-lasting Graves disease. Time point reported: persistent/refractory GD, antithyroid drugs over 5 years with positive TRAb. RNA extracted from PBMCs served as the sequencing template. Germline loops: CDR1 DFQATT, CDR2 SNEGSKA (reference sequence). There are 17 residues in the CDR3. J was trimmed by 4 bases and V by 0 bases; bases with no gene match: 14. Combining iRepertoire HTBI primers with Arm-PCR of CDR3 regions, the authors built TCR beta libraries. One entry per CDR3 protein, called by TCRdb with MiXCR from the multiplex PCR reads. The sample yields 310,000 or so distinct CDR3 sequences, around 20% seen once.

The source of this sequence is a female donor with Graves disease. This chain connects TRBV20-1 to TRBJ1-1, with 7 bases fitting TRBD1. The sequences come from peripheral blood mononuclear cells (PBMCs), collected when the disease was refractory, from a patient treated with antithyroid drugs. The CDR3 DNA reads TGCAGTGCTAGAGATCTGAGACAGGGAGGTGATCTCACTGAAGCTTTCTTT. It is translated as CSARDLRQGGDLTEAFF.